This T cell receptor beta chain was identified during a study of blood T cell repertoires in COVID-19. The wider study: T cells, B-cell-depleted T cells, or PBMCs supplied cDNA or gDNA.

The CDR3 covers 15 residues. The V and J ends lost 5 bases and 5 bases, in that order; junction bases with no gene match: 7. Germline V CDR1 and CDR2: ENHRY, SYGVKD. Per the original methods: Scientists estimated how many nucleated cells there were by amplifying reference gene primers. Repertoires were generated with immunoSEQ multiplex PCR, while TCRdb's copy carries only in-frame clones and drops some. The D gene and trimming were derived from the DNA, and the V and J assignments and clone size from that table. The table includes about 200,000 clones, almost 85% detected once. The rearrangement joins TRBV10-3 to TRBJ2-3, with 10 bases identical to TRBD2. Sequencing used peripheral blood. The TCR was taken from a woman in her fifties or sixties with active or convalescent COVID-19. This chain's CDR3 is CAISLAAGGQDTQYF. The CDR3 region has the DNA TGTGCCATCAGTTTAGCAGCGGGGGGGCAAGATACGCAGTATTTT.